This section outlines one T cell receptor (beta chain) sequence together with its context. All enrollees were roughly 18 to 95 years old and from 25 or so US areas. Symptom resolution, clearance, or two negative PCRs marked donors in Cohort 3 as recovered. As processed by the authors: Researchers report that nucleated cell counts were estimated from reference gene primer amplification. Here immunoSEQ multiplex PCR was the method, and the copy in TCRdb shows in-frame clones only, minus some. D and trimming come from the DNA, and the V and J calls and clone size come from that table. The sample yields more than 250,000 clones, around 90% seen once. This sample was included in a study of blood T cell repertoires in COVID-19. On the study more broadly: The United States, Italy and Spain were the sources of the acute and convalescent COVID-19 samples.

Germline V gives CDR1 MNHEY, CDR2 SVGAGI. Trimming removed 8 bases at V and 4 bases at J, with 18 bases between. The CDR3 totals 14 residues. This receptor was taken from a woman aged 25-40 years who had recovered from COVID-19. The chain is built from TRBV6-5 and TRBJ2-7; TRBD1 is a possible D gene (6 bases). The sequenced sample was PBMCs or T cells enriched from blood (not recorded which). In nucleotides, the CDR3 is TGTGCCAGCGGTCGACAGGTGGGAAGTTACGAGCAGTACTTC. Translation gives CASGRQVGSYEQYF.